This T cell receptor (beta chain) was retrieved from a study of blood T cell repertoires in COVID-19. Study as a whole: Both acute and convalescent COVID-19 samples were obtained from the United States, Italy and Spain.

V shed 4 bases, J shed 7 bases, and the junction held 7 bases outside the gene matches. CDR1 is SGHNT, CDR2 YYREEE, per germline (reference sequence). This CDR3 spans 13 amino acids. This clone has only one observation. Profiling relied on immunoSEQ multiplex PCR, and the TCRdb table lists in-frame clones only, not all of them. The sample lists about 380,000 clones, about 89% occurring once. The V and J genes are TRBV5-4 and TRBJ1-2; 7 positions agree with TRBD1. Sequencing was carried out using PBMCs or T cells enriched from blood (not recorded which). This receptor was taken from a man aged 25 to 40 who had recovered from COVID-19. CDR3 amino acids: CASSRGQFPGYTF. Here the CDR3 DNA reads TGTGCCAGCAGCCGGGGACAGTTCCCTGGCTACACCTTC. Full variable domain (rest looked up from reference TRBV5-4 and TRBJ1-2): ETGVTQSPTHLIKTRGQQVTLRCSSQSGHNTVSWYQQALGQGPQFIFQYYREEENGRGNFPPRFSGLQFPNYSSELNVNALELDDSALYLCASSRGQFPGYTFGSGTRLTVV.